The rows below give T cell receptor beta chains drawn from one sample of a study of CD8 T cells in ankylosing spondylitis. TCRdb recomputed calls from the 5' RACE reads with MiXCR, one row per CDR3 protein. The sample lists 450,000 to 550,000 distinct CDR3 sequences; about 5.4% were seen once. The sample comprised blood, either unsorted or a sorted T cell fraction (not recorded which). The receptors derive from a male donor with ankylosing spondylitis. The CDR3 runs from the conserved cysteine through the conserved F or W. Only part of the rows carry a size: once, few, many, or a class if the clone is expanded.

abundance,v_gene,j_gene,CDR3aa
many,TRBV7-2,TRBJ1-5,CASSPPGHWQPQHF
many,TRBV27,TRBJ1-2,CASSTRTGRGGYTF
many,TRBV6-2/TRBV6-3,TRBJ2-1,CASSSPGERQFF
many,TRBV3-1,TRBJ1-2,CAGQGRVYGYTF
many,TRBV5-1,TRBJ2-2,CASSLGLVPGELFF
many,TRBV6-1,TRBJ2-7,CASSSGQGGTYEQYF
few,TRBV5-1,TRBJ2-7,CASSPKTGSVSYEQYF
many,TRBV20-1,TRBJ2-1,CSAIAGGQGNNEQFF
many,TRBV20-1,TRBJ2-1,CSASGRAHSYNEQFF
few,TRBV20-1,TRBJ2-3,CCARDSGGSTDTQYF
many,TRBV20-1,TRBJ2-1,CSASETSGGNEQFF
few,TRBV6-5,TRBJ1-2,CASSSNISDNYGYTF
NA,TRBV28,TRBJ1-1,CASSPFGRVNTEAFF
few,TRBV2,TRBJ2-7,CASTAGTYEQYF
many,TRBV6-4,TRBJ2-3,CASSGDRGPDTQYF
many,TRBV3-1,TRBJ2-5,CASSPSLGEYTQYF
many,TRBV4-1,TRBJ2-5,CASSQVGFQETQYF
many,TRBV29-1,TRBJ2-1,CSVDRRSYNEQFF
many,TRBV7-7,TRBJ2-5,CASSSIPDPGETQYF
NA,TRBV7-9,TRBJ2-4,CASSLVDLYPQYF
many,TRBV20-1,TRBJ2-1,CSASPPRDTSYNEQFF
NA,TRBV12-2,TRBJ1-4,CASRLAPRATNEKLFF
many,TRBV5-1,TRBJ1-6,CASSLNQGQLHF
NA,TRBV7-2,TRBJ2-5,CASSLHLQETQYF
many,TRBV9,TRBJ1-2,CASSVGSVANYGYTF
many,TRBV5-1,TRBJ2-7,CASSLGAGVTYEQYF
many,TRBV5-1,TRBJ2-1,CASSFQAGAYNEQFF
many,TRBV4-3,TRBJ1-2,CASSHREAGYGYTF
many,TRBV5-1,TRBJ1-1,CASSLRPDRVTEAFF
many,TRBV20-1,TRBJ2-3,CSAKRGGNTDTQYF
many,TRBV5-6,TRBJ2-5,CASSFWLAGGETQYF
many,TRBV20-1,TRBJ1-3,CSARDRGNTIYF
few,TRBV28,TRBJ1-5,CATSQGLRQPQHF
many,TRBV2,TRBJ2-7,CASSVARGFYEQYF
many,TRBV19,TRBJ1-2,CASTTKLGGSYGYTF